These 13 T cell receptor beta chains originate from one sample sequenced in a study of brain metastases from non-small cell lung cancer. Measured with immunoSEQ multiplex PCR; TCRdb has only the in-frame clones, and not every one. The sample lists about 330 clones, under 95% seen once, with about 6.7% in the top ten. The sample was tissue from a brain metastasis. The receptors were gathered from a donor older than 35 with non-small cell lung cancer.

There are a few counts of this clone. V and J are TRBV2 and TRBJ2-2; 10 bases match TRBD2. CDR1 is SNHLY, CDR2 FYNNEI, per germline. This CDR3 has 16 residues. After removal of 6 bases from V and 4 bases from J, the junction contained 8 bases not matched to a gene. In DNA form, the CDR3 reads TGTGCCAGCAGCTATAGCGGGGGGCCATCCACCGGGGAGCTGTTTTTT. As protein: CASSYSGGPSTGELFF.

The chain couples TRBV6-5 to TRBJ1-2; 7 bases are shared with TRBD1. Germline V gives CDR1 MNHEY, CDR2 SVGAGI. The CDR3 consists of 14 residues. V dropped 5 bases and J dropped 0; count of bases not matched to a gene: 3. CDR3 protein: CASSRTGSNYGYTF. The CDR3 DNA is TGTGCCAGCAGTAGGACAGGCTCTAACTATGGCTACACCTTC.

The V and J genes are TRBV3-1 (or the pseudogene TRBV3-2) and TRBJ1-6; no clear D. CDR1 LGHDT and CDR2 YNNKEL come from the germline V gene (reference sequence). The length of the CDR3 is 19 residues. V gave up 5 bases and J gave up 5 bases, with 25 bases separating them. The CDR3 spells CASSSVCPISYIHNSPLHF. In nucleotides, the CDR3 is TGTGCCAGCAGCAGTGTTTGTCCCATTTCATACATTCATAATTCACCCCTCCACTTT.

The gene calls are TRBV2 and TRBJ2-5; 8 bases are a match to TRBD2. This CDR3 spans 15 amino acids. The V segment lost 2 bases and the J segment 2 bases; nucleotides outside the gene matches: 4. Germline V gene lookup returns CDR1 SNHLY and CDR2 FYNNEI. In DNA form, the CDR3 reads TGTGCCAGCAGTGAATGGGCTAGCGGGCAAGAGACCCAGTACTTC. The encoded protein is CASSEWASGQETQYF.

This clone was counted a few times. The chain carries TRBV5-6 and TRBJ2-1, with D unresolved. This CDR3 is 15 amino acids long. Germline CDR1 and CDR2: SGHDT and YYEEEE. Trimming left V 1 base short and J 6 bases short, with 14 bases between. The CDR3 loop reads CASSLSHYVSNEQFF. In DNA form, the CDR3 reads TGTGCCAGCAGCTTGAGTCATTATGTTAGCAATGAGCAGTTCTTC.

This clone has only one observation. The V and J genes are TRBV6-2 or TRBV6-3 and TRBJ2-7; the D is unclear. CDR3 length equals 13 residues. Germline values: CDR1 MNHEY, CDR2 SVGEGT. Trimming removed 0 bases at V and 6 bases at J, with 9 bases between. The CDR3 DNA follows: TGTGCCAGCAGTTACTCGGCTAGAGGCGAGCAGTACTTC. It is translated as CASSYSARGEQYF.

This clone has a single count. The gene calls are TRBV19 and TRBJ2-7; D is perhaps TRBD2 (7 bases). The CDR3 consists of 14 residues. The V gene lost 7 bases and the J gene lost 6 bases, with 19 bases spanning the gap. Germline CDR1 LNHDA, CDR2 SQIVND (reference sequence). In DNA form, the CDR3 reads TGTGCCAGTAATACGGTAGGGGGGGGATCCGAGCAGTACTTC. Its translation is CASNTVGGGSEQYF.

This clone was seen just once. This rearrangement joins TRBV19 to TRBJ2-7; maybe TRBD2 (7 bases). This CDR3 is built from 14 residues. The germline V and J ends were trimmed by 5 bases and 2 bases, with 13 bases remaining between them. Germline assignment: CDR1 LNHDA and CDR2 SQIVND (reference sequence). CDR3 region: CASSYTGRAYEQYF. In nucleotides, the CDR3 is TGTGCCAGTAGTTATACAGGGAGGGCCTACGAGCAGTACTTC. Based on the CDR3 plus reference TRBV19 and TRBJ2-7, the full variable domain is DGGITQSPKYLFRKEGQNVTLSCEQNLNHDAMYWYRQDPGQGLRLIYYSQIVNDFQKGDIAEGYSVSREKKESFPLTVTSAQKNPTAFYLCASSYTGRAYEQYFGPGTRLTVT.

This clone was seen a handful of times. The V gene is TRBV7-2, the J gene TRBJ2-7; D is perhaps TRBD2 (5 bases). Germline V gene sequence: CDR1 SGHTA, CDR2 FQGNSA. The CDR3 covers 13 residues. Trimming left V 3 bases short and J 1 base short, with 7 bases between. This chain's CDR3 is CASSLDSSYEQYF. CDR3 coding DNA: TGTGCCAGCAGCTTGGACTCTTCCTACGAGCAGTACTTC.

The V call is TRBV15, the J call TRBJ2-3, with 8 positions matching TRBD2. V gave up 1 base and J gave up 2 bases; unmatched junction bases: 5. CDR3 length equals 16 residues. CDR1 is LNHNV, CDR2 YYDKDF, per germline (reference sequence). This CDR3 is CATSRGMREDTDTQYF. CDR3 sequence (DNA): TGTGCCACCAGCAGAGGCATGCGGGAGGACACAGATACGCAGTATTTT.

The genes are TRBV19 and TRBJ1-1, with 7 bases matching TRBD1. Germline V gives CDR1 LNHDA, CDR2 SQIVND (reference sequence). V was clipped by 5 bases and J by 4 bases; unmatched bases: 10. CDR3 size: 15 residues. As DNA, the CDR3 is TGTGCCAGTAGTTTACAGGGGAATAAAGGCACTGAAGCTTTCTTT. Amino acid sequence: CASSLQGNKGTEAFF.

CDR3 DNA sequence: TGTGCCAGCAGTGACACAGGGGTTGACCAGCCCCAGCATTTT. Its translation is CASSDTGVDQPQHF. The chain couples TRBV2 to TRBJ1-5; 7 bases line up with TRBD1. V lost 3 bases to trimming and J lost 7 bases; unmatched junction nucleotides: 6. The CDR3 is made up of 14 amino acids. Germline V gene lookup returns CDR1 SNHLY and CDR2 FYNNEI.

The J gene is TRBJ2-5, the V gene TRBV7-2; D may be TRBD2 (9 bases). Between the trimmed V and J ends, which lost 5 bases and 3 bases, there was a span of 16 bases. Germline V gene sequence: CDR1 SGHTA, CDR2 FQGNSA. The CDR3 is 15 amino acids. CDR3 amino acids: CASSPGGGREETQYF. CDR3 nucleotides: TGTGCCAGCAGCCCAGGGGGCGGGAGGGAAGAGACCCAGTACTTC.